Shown below are 16 T cell receptor beta chains from a single sample sequenced in a study of cytomegalovirus exposure and HLA in healthy donors. With 60 Vbeta and 13 Jbeta primers, the PCR was carried out. The assay was immunoSEQ multiplex PCR, and TCRdb's table has in-frame clones only and misses some. The sample records 80,000 or so clones, 77% being singletons. The sample was PBMCs. The receptor source for this set is a man in his fifties or sixties in good health and CMV-seropositive.

This clone has just a few counts. The V gene is TRBV5-4, the J gene TRBJ2-1, with 10 bases fitting TRBD1. CDR1 and CDR2 (germline): SGHNT, YYREEE (reference sequence). V gave up 3 bases and J gave up 10 bases; unmatched junction bases: 10. There are 15 residues in the CDR3. The CDR3, as DNA: TGTGCCAGCAGCTCGGACAGGGGGAGACAATGGGAGCAGTTCTTC. It specifies CASSSDRGRQWEQFF.

The gene calls are TRBV5-4 and TRBJ2-5, with 10 bases that match TRBD2. The CDR3 totals 15 residues. Trimming at V came to 0 bases and at J to 6 bases, leaving 5 bases not matched to a gene. Germline values: CDR1 SGHNT, CDR2 YYREEE (reference sequence). The CDR3 loop is CASSLASGSLKTQYF. DNA for the CDR3: TGTGCCAGCAGCTTGGCTAGCGGGAGCTTGAAGACCCAGTACTTC. The whole variable domain, remainder taken from reference TRBV5-4 and TRBJ2-5, is ETGVTQSPTHLIKTRGQQVTLRCSSQSGHNTVSWYQQALGQGPQFIFQYYREEENGRGNFPPRFSGLQFPNYSSELNVNALELDDSALYLCASSLASGSLKTQYFGPGTRLLVL.

This clone was detected a few times. The chain carries TRBV7-9 and TRBJ2-1; maybe TRBD1 (6 bases). The V end lost 5 bases, the J end lost 7 bases, and 15 bases lay between the germline ends. There are 14 residues in the CDR3. Germline V lookup: CDR1 SEHNR, CDR2 FQNEAQ (reference sequence). Written as DNA, the CDR3 is TGTGCCAGCAGCAAGTCCCCAGGGGTGAATGAGCAGTTCTTC. Its translation: CASSKSPGVNEQFF.

This clone was found a few times. The genes are TRBV7-8 and TRBJ2-1; 14 positions match TRBD2. With V trimmed by 5 bases and J by 0 bases, 9 bases remained unmatched. Germline CDR1 and CDR2: SGHVS and FQNEAQ. The CDR3 totals 19 residues. CDR3: CASSPRGTSGGGSYNEQFF. The DNA for the CDR3 is TGTGCCAGCAGCCCCCGAGGGACTAGCGGGGGAGGCTCCTACAATGAGCAGTTCTTC.

The V gene is TRBV30, the J gene TRBJ2-6, with D tentatively TRBD1 (5 bases). This CDR3 has 14 residues. Germline CDR1 is GTSNPN and CDR2 is SVGIG (reference sequence). The V end lost 4 bases, the J end lost 3 bases, and 10 bases lay between the germline ends. This chain's CDR3 is CAWIQGNGANVLTF. CDR3 DNA: TGTGCCTGGATCCAGGGTAATGGGGCCAACGTCCTGACTTTC.

This chain connects TRBV19 to TRBJ1-2; 7 nucleotides line up with TRBD1. The CDR3 totals 15 residues. The germline V gene has CDR1 LNHDA and CDR2 SQIVND (reference sequence). The V gene end was trimmed by 4 bases and the J gene end by 4 bases; junction bases not matched to a gene: 9. The CDR3 region is CASSRTGQVVYGYTF. The CDR3 DNA reads TGTGCCAGTAGTAGGACAGGACAAGTCGTCTATGGCTACACCTTC.

The chain couples TRBV5-1 to TRBJ2-1, with TRBD1 identical over 9 bases. Germline V gives CDR1 SGHRS, CDR2 YFSETQ. After removal of 4 bases from V and 2 bases from J, the junction contained 4 bases not matched to a gene. The CDR3 sequence is 15 residues long. The CDR3 DNA reads as TGCGCCAGCAGCGATACAGGGGGCCCCTACAATGAGCAGTTCTTC. This gives the protein CASSDTGGPYNEQFF.

The chain is built from TRBV7-3 and TRBJ1-2; possible D gene TRBD1, 6 bases. The CDR3 is 16 amino acids. From germline, CDR1 is SGHTA and CDR2 FQGTGA. Trimming took off 0 bases at V and 0 bases at J, with 11 bases between the two ends. The DNA for the CDR3 is TGTGCCAGCAGCTTAACCGGACAGCCTTCTAACTATGGCTACACCTTC. Translation: CASSLTGQPSNYGYTF.

This clone was counted a few times. The chain joins TRBV30 to TRBJ2-7; D is perhaps TRBD2 (6 bases). V lost 0 bases and J lost 6, with 15 bases in between. The CDR3 is made up of 14 amino acids. The germline V gene encodes CDR1 GTSNPN and CDR2 SVGIG (reference sequence). The CDR3 region is CAWSVQAGSVEQYF. The CDR3 DNA reads as TGTGCCTGGAGTGTACAGGCGGGATCGGTCGAGCAGTACTTC.

This clone has more than one count but fewer than ten. The gene calls are TRBV30 and TRBJ2-3; TRBD1 agrees at 10 bases. The CDR3 covers 15 residues. J gave up 0 bases and V 7 bases, and 7 bases lay outside the gene matches. The germline V gene has CDR1 GTSNPN and CDR2 SVGIG (reference sequence). The CDR3 reads CASGRDRGSTDTQYF. The CDR3 nucleotides are TGTGCCTCGGGTAGGGACAGGGGTAGCACAGATACGCAGTATTTT.

The V call is TRBV29-1, the J call TRBJ2-7; 7 nucleotides agree with TRBD2. V shed 2 bases and J 3 bases; nucleotides not matched to a gene: 7. The CDR3 consists of 14 residues. Per germline, CDR1 SQVTM and CDR2 ANQGSEA. The CDR3 here is CSVETGGSIYEQYF. For the CDR3, the DNA is TGCAGCGTTGAAACTGGCGGGAGCATCTACGAGCAGTACTTC.

V is TRBV5-6 and J is TRBJ2-7; tentative D call: TRBD1 (5 bases). Germline CDR1 reads SGHDT; CDR2 reads YYEEEE. V was cut by 2 bases and J by 3 bases, with 15 bases left in between. This CDR3 contains 15 residues. The CDR3 spells CASSFPGRGVYEQYF. As DNA, the CDR3 is TGTGCCAGCAGCTTCCCAGGGCGAGGAGTCTACGAGCAGTACTTC.

The V gene is TRBV27, the J gene TRBJ2-3; TRBD2 matches 8 bases. CDR3 size: 16 residues. J was trimmed by 2 bases and V by 6 bases; bases with no gene match: 10. The germline V gene encodes CDR1 MNHEY and CDR2 SMNVEV (reference sequence). The CDR3 here is CASSSTGSGTTDTQYF. DNA of the CDR3: TGTGCCAGCAGCTCCACAGGTAGCGGGACCACAGATACGCAGTATTTT.

The J gene is TRBJ1-4, the V gene TRBV2, with TRBD1 identical over 12 bases. Germline loops: CDR1 SNHLY, CDR2 FYNNEI. This CDR3 has 14 amino acids. Trimming took 6 bases from V and 8 from J; bases not matched to a gene: 4. Here the CDR3 DNA reads TGTGCCAGCAGGACCGGGACAGGGGGCGAAAAACTGTTTTTT. It codes for CASRTGTGGEKLFF.

J is TRBJ1-4 and V is TRBV6-5, with 9 bases matching TRBD1. The CDR3 runs to 15 residues. Germline-derived CDR1 and CDR2 are MNHEY and SVGAGI. V shed 0 bases, J shed 8 bases, and the junction held 4 bases outside the gene matches. The CDR3: CASSYSTGGAEKLFF. The CDR3 nucleotides read TGTGCCAGCAGTTACTCGACAGGGGGGGCCGAAAAACTGTTTTTT.

V usage is TRBV19 and J usage is TRBJ2-7; 7 bases agree with TRBD2. The germline CDR1 and CDR2 sequences are LNHDA and SQIVND (reference sequence). Trimming took 6 bases from V and 0 from J; bases not matched to a gene: 2. The CDR3 is made up of 13 amino acids. CDR3 nucleotide sequence: TGTGCCAGTAGCCGGGACTACTCCTACGAGCAGTACTTC. It specifies CASSRDYSYEQYF.